The 15 T cell receptor beta chains below all came from one sample that was sequenced in a study of Graves' ophthalmopathy and Graves' hyperthyroidism. The sequenced template was RNA, covering the TCR beta CDR3 region. A first-round RT-PCR used HTBI primers, followed by a second-round multiplex PCR. MiXCR, applied by TCRdb to the multiplex PCR reads, yields one record per CDR3 protein. This table holds approximately 410,000 distinct CDR3 sequences, approximately 15% found once. The sample consisted of peripheral blood. The receptors stem from a woman between 18 and 29 years old with stable Graves' hyperthyroidism.

This clonotype was seen ten or more times. The chain links TRBV15 to TRBJ1-1; perhaps TRBD1 as D (5 bases). Trimming took off 8 bases at V and 4 bases at J, with 20 bases between the two ends. The length of the CDR3 is 15 residues. Germline assignment: CDR1 LNHNV and CDR2 YYDKDF (reference sequence). The CDR3 reads CATLYGEGRATEAFF. In DNA form, the CDR3 reads TGTGCCACCCTCTATGGTGAGGGGAGGGCCACTGAAGCTTTCTTT.

The sample holds many counts of this clonotype. This chain connects TRBV2 to TRBJ1-2; 7 bases map to TRBD1. The CDR3 runs 13 residues. J lost 3 bases, V lost 5 bases, and 3 bases had no gene match. The germline V gene has CDR1 SNHLY and CDR2 FYNNEI. CDR3 in amino acids: CASSTDRDYGYTF. The CDR3 DNA is TGTGCCAGCAGTACCGACAGGGACTATGGCTACACCTTC.

This clonotype was seen repeatedly, ten times or more. This sequence joins TRBV10-3 and TRBJ2-7, with a weak D call TRBD2 (5 bases). V gave up 3 bases and J gave up 12 bases, with 18 bases separating them. The germline gives CDR1 ENHRY, CDR2 SYGVKD. CDR3 length: 13 amino acids. The CDR3 coding sequence is TGTGCCATCAGTGAAGAGGGTCTACCCCCTAGGTACTTC. It codes for CAISEEGLPPRYF.

There are many counts of this clonotype. The chain is built from TRBV6-2 or TRBV6-3 and TRBJ1-5, with D uncertain. The CDR3 runs to 14 residues. Germline-derived CDR1 and CDR2 are MNHEY and SVGEGT. V shed 8 bases and J shed 1 base, with 12 bases lying between them. The CDR3 region has the DNA TGTGCCAGCCAATATACGGGGAGCAATCAGCCCCAGCATTTT. As protein: CASQYTGSNQPQHF.

This clonotype was seen repeatedly, ten times or more. The chain employs TRBV6-5 and TRBJ2-7; D remains ambiguous. V was cut by 0 bases and J by 3 bases, with 12 bases left in between. The germline CDR1 and CDR2 sequences are MNHEY and SVGAGI. This CDR3 has 15 amino acids. CDR3 DNA: TGTGCCAGCAGTTACTCGGAAATGCCCTACTACGAGCAGTACTTC. Translating it yields CASSYSEMPYYEQYF.

This clonotype was counted at least ten times. The chain employs TRBV7-9 and TRBJ2-7, with D possibly being TRBD2 (6 bases). This CDR3 spans 15 amino acids. The V gene's germline CDR1 is SEHNR and CDR2 FQNEAQ (reference sequence). The V and J ends lost 5 bases and 5 bases respectively, with 19 bases between them. In DNA form, the CDR3 reads TGTGCCAGCAGCCCTCGGGCGGGGTATCACCACGAGCAGTACTTC. Amino acids: CASSPRAGYHHEQYF.

This clonotype was recorded many times. The chain links TRBV4-2 to TRBJ2-5; 7 bases line up with TRBD1. J gave up 4 bases and V 5 bases, and 7 bases lay outside the gene matches. CDR3 length: 14 amino acids. Germline CDR1 reads LGHNA; CDR2 reads YNFKEQ. CDR3 sequence reads: CASSAGQGVETQYF. The DNA of the CDR3 is TGTGCCAGCAGCGCGGGCCAGGGGGTAGAGACCCAGTACTTC.

At least ten counts were recorded for this clonotype. The chain has TRBV20-1 and TRBJ1-2; D is undetermined. Trimming took off 0 bases at V and 0 bases at J, with 14 bases between the two ends. Per the germline V gene, CDR1 is DFQATT and CDR2 is SNEGSKA (reference sequence). The CDR3 sequence is 16 residues long. The CDR3 sequence is CSARETPGLANYGYTF. The CDR3 DNA follows: TGCAGTGCTAGAGAGACCCCAGGCCTGGCTAACTATGGCTACACCTTC.

There are many counts of this clonotype. The chain employs TRBV12-5 and TRBJ2-7; possible D gene TRBD2, 5 bases. Trimming shortened V by 2 bases and J by 0 bases, and 17 bases separated the two germline ends. The CDR3 is made up of 17 amino acids. Per germline, CDR1 LGHNT and CDR2 FRNRAP. The CDR3 region is CASGLRVAKQFSYEQYF. The CDR3 region has the DNA TGTGCTAGTGGTTTGCGAGTAGCGAAGCAGTTCTCCTACGAGCAGTACTTC. The variable domain in full, with the rest retrieved from reference TRBV12-5 and TRBJ2-7, is DARVTQTPRHKVTEMGQEVTMRCQPILGHNTVFWYRQTMMQGLELLAYFRNRAPLDDSGMPKDRFSAEMPDATLATLKIQPSEPRDSAVYFCASGLRVAKQFSYEQYFGPGTRLTVT.

This clonotype came up many times. The V and J genes are TRBV24-1 and TRBJ2-7, with D perhaps matching TRBD1 or TRBD2 (7 bases each). The CDR3 loop spans 15 amino acids. Germline values: CDR1 KGHDR, CDR2 SFDVKD. With 3 bases removed from V and 3 bases from J, the gap between germline ends came to 14 bases. The CDR3 loop reads CATSDRRGTDYEQYF. The CDR3 nucleotides are TGTGCCACCAGTGATCGGCGGGGGACAGACTACGAGCAGTACTTC.

This clonotype was observed at least ten times. The chain recombines TRBV28 with TRBJ1-1; 8 bases are a match to TRBD1. The CDR3 sequence is 14 residues long. Trimming at V came to 8 bases and at J to 4 bases, leaving 9 bases not matched to a gene. The germline V gene encodes CDR1 MDHEN and CDR2 SYDVKM. CDR3 region: CASALGGQATEAFF. The CDR3, as DNA: TGTGCCAGCGCCCTGGGGGGACAGGCCACTGAAGCTTTCTTT.

The sample holds many counts of this clonotype. V gene TRBV27 combines with J gene TRBJ2-7; no reliable D call. Trimming left V 5 bases short and J 10 bases short, with 15 bases between. The CDR3 spans 12 residues. Germline CDR1 reads MNHEY; CDR2 reads SMNVEV (reference sequence). In nucleotides, the CDR3 is TGTGCCAGCAGTCCCCTTCAAGGGAAACAGTACTTC. It encodes CASSPLQGKQYF.

In DNA, the CDR3 is TGTGCCAGCAGTGATCAGAGGGACGGACCTTATGGCTACACCTTC. This translates into CASSDQRDGPYGYTF. This rearrangement joins TRBV25-1 to TRBJ1-2, with D tentatively TRBD1 (5 bases). This CDR3 spans 15 amino acids. V lost 3 bases and J 5 bases, leaving 16 bases between the germline ends. The germline V gene encodes CDR1 MGHDK and CDR2 SYGVNS.

The chain combines TRBV20-1 with TRBJ2-7; TRBD1 agrees at 12 bases. The CDR3 is made up of 17 amino acids. V shed 1 base and J 3 bases; nucleotides not matched to a gene: 10. CDR1 and CDR2 (germline): DFQATT, SNEGSKA (reference sequence). CDR3 amino acids: CSARVGRGTGGFYEQYV. The CDR3 coding sequence is TGCAGTGCTAGAGTTGGAAGAGGGACAGGGGGCTTCTACGAGCAGTACGTC.

The table lists this clonotype with many counts. The V gene is TRBV6-5, the J gene TRBJ1-2; D remains unclear. V lost 2 bases and J lost 6, with 10 bases in between. The CDR3 contains 13 residues. Germline assignment: CDR1 MNHEY and CDR2 SVGAGI. CDR3: CASSYGSSNGYTF. Here the CDR3 DNA reads TGTGCCAGCAGTTACGGGAGTTCTAATGGCTACACCTTC.